This T cell receptor (beta chain) was identified in a study of response to subunit inactivated influenza vaccine. TCRdb used MiXCR to reprocess the RT-PCR reads, holding one entry per CDR3 protein. Altogether roughly 700,000 distinct CDR3 sequences are present, around 13% being singletons, with the ten largest covering roughly 6.4%. The V end lost 0 bases, the J end lost 4 bases, and 13 bases lay between the germline ends. Germline lookup yields CDR1 LGHNA and CDR2 YNFKEQ. The CDR3 length is 15 residues. The sample in question was PBMCs from blood, obtained 14 days before vaccination. The clonotype comes from a man between 50 and 59 years old who received an inactivated influenza vaccine. The genes are TRBV4-2 and TRBJ2-7, with D possibly being TRBD1 or TRBD2 (6 bases each). The CDR3 DNA reads as TGTGCCAGCAGCCAAGATAGGGGGGACGGATACGAGCAGTACTTC. Its translation is CASSQDRGDGYEQYF.